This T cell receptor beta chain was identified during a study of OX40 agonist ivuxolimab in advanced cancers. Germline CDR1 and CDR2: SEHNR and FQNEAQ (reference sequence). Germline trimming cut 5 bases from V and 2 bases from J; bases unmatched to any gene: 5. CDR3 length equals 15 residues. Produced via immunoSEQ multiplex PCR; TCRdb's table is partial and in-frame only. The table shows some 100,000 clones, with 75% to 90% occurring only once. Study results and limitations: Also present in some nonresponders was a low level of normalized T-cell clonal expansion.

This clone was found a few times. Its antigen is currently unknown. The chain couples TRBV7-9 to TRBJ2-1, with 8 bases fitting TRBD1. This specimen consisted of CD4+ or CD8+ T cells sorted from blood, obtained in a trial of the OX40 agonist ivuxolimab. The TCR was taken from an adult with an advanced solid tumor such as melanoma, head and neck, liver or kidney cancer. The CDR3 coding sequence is TGTGCCAGCAGCCCTCCGGGACAGGCCTACAATGAGCAGTTCTTC. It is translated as CASSPPGQAYNEQFF. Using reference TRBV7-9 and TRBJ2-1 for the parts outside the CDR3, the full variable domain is DTGVSQNPRHKITKRGQNVTFRCDPISEHNRLYWYRQTLGQGPEFLTYFQNEAQLEKSRLLSDRFSAERPKGSFSTLEIQRTEQGDSAMYLCASSPPGQAYNEQFFGPGTRLTVL.